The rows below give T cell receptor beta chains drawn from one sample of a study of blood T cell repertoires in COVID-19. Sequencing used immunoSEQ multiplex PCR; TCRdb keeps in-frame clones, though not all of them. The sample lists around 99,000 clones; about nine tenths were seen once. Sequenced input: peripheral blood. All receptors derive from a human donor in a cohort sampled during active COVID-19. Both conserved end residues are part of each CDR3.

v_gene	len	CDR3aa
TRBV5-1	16	CASSEQTGKSTDTQYF
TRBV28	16	CASSFMSLAGIYEQYF
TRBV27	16	CASRRGGGLGADTQYF
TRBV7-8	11	CASSGGTGDNF
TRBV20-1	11	CSVNGQREQFF
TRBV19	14	CATSRGTSNEKLFF
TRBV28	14	CAIIGQLLSYEQYF
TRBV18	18	CASSSPKGFDREAGELFF
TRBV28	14	CASHIPGTRGTQYF
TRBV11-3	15	CASSLDSASQETQYF
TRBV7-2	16	CASSLALAALPYEQYF
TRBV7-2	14	CASRLGGGTDTQYF
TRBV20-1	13	CSASGTGNTEAFF
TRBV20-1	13	CSAGVTGRETQYF
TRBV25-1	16	CASSGYPGTGLEKLFF
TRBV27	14	CASSFLQASYEQYF
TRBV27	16	CASSLSGHSNTGELFF
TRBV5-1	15	CASRPDRGSGNTIYF
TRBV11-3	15	CASSLSPRAGDTQYF
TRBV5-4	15	CASSFQGPSNYGYTF
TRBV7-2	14	CASSPSSGRETQYF
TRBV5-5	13	CASSPDRVHEQYF
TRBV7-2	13	CASSPYPRDEQYF
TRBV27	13	CATGGTEDYGYTF
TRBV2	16	CASVRLGGGTQETQYF
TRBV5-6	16	CASSSWGLAGVYEQFF
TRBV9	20	CASSRGAGTGGKGGDQPQHF
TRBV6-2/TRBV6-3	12	CASSEGVYGYTF
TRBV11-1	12	CASSLSGYEQYF
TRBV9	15	CASSVDARGMRGYTF
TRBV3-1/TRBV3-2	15	CASSQVGTPVYEQYF
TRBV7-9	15	CASSPPGGRIYGYTF
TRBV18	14	CASSPTSATNGYTF
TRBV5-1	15	CASSLGGLTNTEAFF
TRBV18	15	CASSPPGQVSYEQYF
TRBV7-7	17	CASSCTYSGPWGTEAFF
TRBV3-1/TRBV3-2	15	CASSQELARGGEQFF
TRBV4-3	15	CASSQQTGEANVLTF
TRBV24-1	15	CATRGTGGGTGELFF
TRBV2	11	CASRLAYGYTF
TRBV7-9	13	CASSSLTGGVQYF
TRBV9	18	CASSVAPGQAYSGNTIYF
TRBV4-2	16	CASSQESGGAYNEQFF
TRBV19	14	CASSAGQGAHEQYF
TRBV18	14	CASSYGQGAVEAFF
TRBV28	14	CASTGLAGVNEQFF
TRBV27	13	CASILGLLCEQYF
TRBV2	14	CASSWTGTSYEQYF
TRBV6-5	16	CASSYRGPPYNSPLHF
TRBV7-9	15	CASSLVQGSTYEQYF
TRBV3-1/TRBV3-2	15	CASSPRDRGGDTQYF
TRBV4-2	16	CASSQGGPSGYNEQFF
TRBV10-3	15	CAISRDRGRAGELFF
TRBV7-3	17	CASSLGPRGASTGELFF